The present entry profiles one TCR beta chain with its context. The method was immunoSEQ multiplex PCR; TCRdb's version includes in-frame clones alone and lacks a portion of them. The sample lists some 170,000 clones; roughly 84% were seen once. Participant-given clinical history determined each cohort assignment. The data were obtained in a study of blood T cell repertoires in COVID-19. Trimming left V 0 bases short and J 6 bases short, with 12 bases between. Germline CDR1 is SGDLS and CDR2 is YYNGEE. This CDR3 is built from 14 residues. This TCR was recovered from a human donor with acute COVID-19. The donor label of this sample is uncertain. The chain has TRBV9 and TRBJ1-2; D unclear. The sequencing sample was made of PBMCs or T cells enriched from blood (not recorded which). CDR3 DNA sequence: TGTGCCAGCAGCGTAGGGCTCATGGGAGATGGCTACACCTTC. Protein: CASSVGLMGDGYTF.